The present T cell receptor (beta chain) was sequenced within a study of PD-1 blockade in classical Hodgkin lymphoma. TCRdb keeps only in-frame clones here, not all; method: immunoSEQ multiplex PCR. The table records 100,000 or so clones, approximately 90% of them present only once. Trimming took 6 bases from V and 5 from J, leaving 13 bases between them. CDR1 is MNHEY and CDR2 is SMNVEV in the germline V gene (reference sequence). The CDR3 spans 13 residues. This clone was picked up one time. Time point meaning: cycle 4 day 1 (C4D1), after 6 weeks of nivolumab. Every patient experienced relapse after autologous stem cell transplantation, and brentuximab vedotin exposure varied.

The clonotype originates from a human donor with classical Hodgkin lymphoma. The material was peripheral blood mononuclear cells (PBMCs), obtained before the fourth cycle of nivolumab. The chain combines TRBV27 with TRBJ2-5; weak D call: TRBD1 (6 bases). CDR3 coding DNA: TGTGCCAGCAGGCAGGGGTTTTTGGAGACCCAGTACTTC. This encodes CASRQGFLETQYF.